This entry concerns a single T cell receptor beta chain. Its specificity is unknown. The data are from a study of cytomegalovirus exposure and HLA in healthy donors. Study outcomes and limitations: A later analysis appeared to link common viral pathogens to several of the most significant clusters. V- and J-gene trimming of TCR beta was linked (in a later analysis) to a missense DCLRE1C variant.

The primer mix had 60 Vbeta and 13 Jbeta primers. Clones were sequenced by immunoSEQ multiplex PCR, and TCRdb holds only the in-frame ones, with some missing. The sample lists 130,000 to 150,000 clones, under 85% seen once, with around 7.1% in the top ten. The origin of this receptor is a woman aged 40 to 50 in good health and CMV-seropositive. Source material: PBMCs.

CDR3 sequence (DNA): TGTGCCAGTAGTCGACAGGGACACTCTGGCTATGGCTACACCTTC. It codes for CASSRQGHSGYGYTF. V gene TRBV19 combines with J gene TRBJ1-2; 7 nucleotides agree with TRBD1. The V gene's germline CDR1 is LNHDA and CDR2 SQIVND (reference sequence). V lost 5 bases and J lost 4; bases outside the gene matches: 10. The CDR3 has 15 residues.